The source of this T cell receptor (beta chain) is a study of T-cell reconstitution after alpha-beta-depleted transplantation in children. Preparing the TCRbeta library involved the use of unique molecular identifiers. TCRdb passed the PCR reads through MiXCR, listing each CDR3 protein once. This table holds nearly 400,000 distinct CDR3 sequences, 20% found once. This clonotype was counted a few times. The V and J ends lost 6 bases and 6 bases respectively, with 12 bases between them. This CDR3 spans 13 amino acids. The germline gives CDR1 MDHEN, CDR2 SYDVKM. The sample in question was PBMCs from the stem cell graft donor, obtained from the stem cell graft. This chain connects TRBV28 to TRBJ1-5; D is perhaps TRBD1 (5 bases). The receptor was derived from a human donor who donated a stem cell graft to a child with acute myeloid leukemia. The CDR3 here is CASSGRGRQPQHF. CDR3 bases: TGTGCCAGCAGCGGAAGGGGTCGTCAGCCCCAGCATTTT.